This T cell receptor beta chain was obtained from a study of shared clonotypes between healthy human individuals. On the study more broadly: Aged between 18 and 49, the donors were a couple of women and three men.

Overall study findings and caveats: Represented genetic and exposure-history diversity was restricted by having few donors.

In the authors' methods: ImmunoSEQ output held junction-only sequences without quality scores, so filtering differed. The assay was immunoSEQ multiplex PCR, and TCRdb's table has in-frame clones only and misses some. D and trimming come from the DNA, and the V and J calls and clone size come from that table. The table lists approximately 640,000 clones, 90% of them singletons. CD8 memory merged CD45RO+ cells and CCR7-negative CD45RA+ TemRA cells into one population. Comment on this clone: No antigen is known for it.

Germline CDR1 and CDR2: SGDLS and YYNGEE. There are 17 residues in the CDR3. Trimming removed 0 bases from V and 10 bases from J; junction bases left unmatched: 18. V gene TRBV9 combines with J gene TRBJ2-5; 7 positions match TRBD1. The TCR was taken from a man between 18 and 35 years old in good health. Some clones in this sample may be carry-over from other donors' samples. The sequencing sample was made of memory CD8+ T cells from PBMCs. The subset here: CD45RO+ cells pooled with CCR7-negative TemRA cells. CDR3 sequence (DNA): TGTGCCAGCAGCGTAGCGGGGACAGTGGATTATCCTGGGGGCCAGTACTTC. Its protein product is CASSVAGTVDYPGGQYF.